The T cell receptor (beta chain) under discussion was sequenced for a study of blood T cells in healthy people across ages. Study background: Per two T cells, template switching captured roughly one barcoded beta molecule. Study results and limitations: Comparison with aged donors showed that long-lived donors had more naive CD4+ cells and higher diversity.

The CDR3 consists of 14 residues. Trimming stripped 3 bases from V and 2 bases from J, with 8 bases between. For this clonotype: What it binds is not known.

A second PCR, run for roughly 6 to 11 cycles, used a sample-barcoded 5' primer plus a J-beta primer mix. TCRdb passed the 5' RACE reads through MiXCR, listing each CDR3 protein once. In the table there are 450,000 to 600,000 distinct CDR3 sequences, roughly a quarter of which are singletons. This same sample was also part of a study on T cells of mothers and their children.

The genes are TRBV12-3 or TRBV12-4 and TRBJ1-5; no clear D. The TCR comes from a boy aged 2-9 years in good health. Sample: blood. CDR3 DNA sequence: TGTGCCAGCAGTTTCGGGATGGGCAATCAGCCCCAGCATTTT. This sequence encodes CASSFGMGNQPQHF.